A single sample gave rise to the 27 T cell receptor beta chains below, sequenced in a study of blood T cells in healthy people across ages (dated by TCRdb to between 2014 and 2017). Libraries were prepared through 5' RACE. The sequencer listed for this sample is Illumina HiSeq 2500. A second PCR of about 7 to 12 cycles was run with a J-beta primer mix and a sample-barcoded 5' primer. TCRdb trimmed the raw reads at Q25, called clones with MiXCR and kept productive beta chains. CDR3 protein duplicates are merged, each entry listing the most common genes and DNA. The sample yields approximately 830,000 distinct CDR3 sequences; about 59% were counted once. The ten largest clones take up about 27% of the sample. The specimen was blood. Receptors originate from a young man in good health.

The V gene is TRBV2, the J gene TRBJ2-7; D remains ambiguous. CDR1 is SNHLY and CDR2 is FYNNEI in the germline V gene. The CDR3 contains 12 residues. Trimming took off 7 bases at V and 1 base at J, with 8 bases between the two ends. In DNA, the CDR3 is TGTGCCAGCAAGCCCCAGTCCTACGAGCAGTACTTC. This codes for CASKPQSYEQYF. The full variable domain, with the rest looked up from reference TRBV2 and TRBJ2-7, is EPEVTQTPSHQVTQMGQEVILRCVPISNHLYFYWYRQILGQKVEFLVSFYNNEISEKSEIFDDQFSVERPDGSNFTLKIRSTKLEDSAMYFCASKPQSYEQYFGPGTRLTVT.

This chain links TRBV29-1 with TRBJ2-7; TRBD1 or TRBD2 may be the D gene (5 bases each). The CDR3 extends over 15 amino acids. V was trimmed by 7 bases and J by 6 bases, leaving 25 bases between them. CDR1 and CDR2 from the germline V gene are SQVTM and ANQGSEA. The chain's CDR3 is CSAVGIGDLGTEQYF. CDR3 bases: TGCAGCGCGGTAGGAATTGGGGATCTTGGGACCGAGCAGTACTTC.

This chain uses TRBV9 with TRBJ2-1; 13 nucleotides match TRBD2. Trimming removed 6 bases from V and 9 bases from J; junction bases left unmatched: 9. CDR3 length equals 15 residues. CDR1 SGDLS and CDR2 YYNGEE come from the germline V gene. CDR3 region: CASTLTSGGLGEQFF. The DNA for the CDR3 is TGTGCCAGCACCCTGACTAGCGGGGGGTTAGGTGAGCAGTTCTTC.

The V gene is TRBV6-2 or TRBV6-3, the J gene TRBJ2-4; D may be TRBD1 or TRBD2 (5 bases each). This CDR3 has 15 amino acids. Germline V gene data show CDR1 as MNHEY and CDR2 as SVGEGT. V shed 5 bases and J shed 13 bases, with 24 bases lying between them. CDR3 DNA: TGTGCCAGCAGTAGCGGAGGACAACCCCGCTACGTGCAGTACTTC. Protein: CASSSGGQPRYVQYF.

A few counts support this clonotype. The rearrangement uses TRBV11-3 and TRBJ2-2; 8 bases line up with TRBD1. With V trimmed by 2 bases and J by 6 bases, 8 bases remained unmatched. The CDR3 is made up of 16 amino acids. Germline V gene lookup returns CDR1 SGHNT and CDR2 YENEEA. CDR3 DNA sequence: TGTGCCAGCAGCTTAAACAGGGGGATGATTTCCGGGGAGCTGTTTTTT. Amino acids: CASSLNRGMISGELFF.

This clonotype was detected a few times. One base away lies a much larger clone, so this may be a sequencing read error. This chain links TRBV20-1 with TRBJ2-5; the D gene is possibly TRBD2 (5 bases). The CDR3 has 10 residues. The V gene's germline CDR1 is DFQATT and CDR2 SNEGSKA (reference sequence). The ends were cut back, 6 bases at V and 11 bases at J, with 13 bases in the middle. CDR3 loop: CSARGNEQYF. CDR3 DNA sequence: TGCAGTGCCCGGGGTAATGAGCAGTACTTC.

This chain uses TRBV6-1 with TRBJ2-1, with D unresolved. CDR3 length equals 13 residues. V was cut by 5 bases and J by 8 bases, with 13 bases left in between. CDR1 MNHNS and CDR2 SASEGT come from the germline V gene. The CDR3 loop is CASSRAIVYEQFF. CDR3 nucleotides: TGTGCCAGCAGTCGGGCTATAGTCTATGAGCAGTTCTTC.

The chain carries TRBV21-1 and TRBJ1-5; the DNA was not compared with TRBD1, the D call given in the table. TRBV21-1 is a pseudogene locus. This CDR3 region has 19 residues. CDR3 DNA sequence: TGTGCCAGCAGCAAATTTACGGACAGCCCATGGTGGATCAATCAGCCCCAGCATTTT. It is translated as CASSKFTDSPWWINQPQHF.

The chain joins TRBV29-1 to TRBJ2-6; no reliable D call. The CDR3 covers 14 residues. The germline V gene has CDR1 SQVTM and CDR2 ANQGSEA. The ends were cut back, 6 bases at V and 0 bases at J, with 9 bases in the middle. The CDR3 reads CSVPVDSGANVLTF. The CDR3 coding sequence is TGCAGCGTCCCCGTGGACTCTGGGGCCAACGTCCTGACTTTC.

V and J are TRBV12-3 or TRBV12-4 and TRBJ1-4; TRBD1 might be the D (5 bases). The V and J ends lost 3 bases and 1 base respectively, with 12 bases between them. CDR3 length: 16 residues. The CDR3, as DNA: TGTGCCAGCAGTTTGGCCAGGGTCAGAACTAATGAAAAACTGTTTTTT. Amino acids: CASSLARVRTNEKLFF.

The chain employs TRBV3-1 and TRBJ2-7; 8 bases match TRBD1. V was clipped by 1 base and J by 6 bases; unmatched bases: 8. This CDR3 has 15 amino acids. Germline V CDR1 and CDR2: LGHDT, YNNKEL (reference sequence). The CDR3 protein is CASSQGTDRGSEQYF. The CDR3 coding sequence is TGTGCCAGCAGCCAAGGCACTGACAGGGGCTCCGAGCAGTACTTC.

V and J are TRBV7-9 and TRBJ1-2; a weak D match, TRBD1 (5 bases). This CDR3 contains 15 residues. Germline V gene data show CDR1 as SEHNR and CDR2 as FQNEAQ (reference sequence). The V gene lost 4 bases and the J gene lost 2 bases, with 14 bases spanning the gap. The CDR3 DNA reads TGTGCCAGCAGCTCCGACATGGGACCCAACTATGGCTACACCTTC. As protein: CASSSDMGPNYGYTF.

The chain uses TRBV25-1 and TRBJ1-2, with D maybe TRBD1 (6 bases). Germline V CDR1 and CDR2: MGHDK, SYGVNS. V lost 4 bases and J lost 8, with 17 bases in between. The CDR3 extends over 14 amino acids. CDR3 DNA: TGTGCCAGCAGTGGACTGGGGCAGGGGTTCGGCTACACCTTC. As protein: CASSGLGQGFGYTF.

The V gene is TRBV7-9, the J gene TRBJ2-3; TRBD2 aligns across 8 bases. Trimming at V came to 5 bases and at J to 5 bases, leaving 15 bases not matched to a gene. Germline values: CDR1 SEHNR, CDR2 FQNEAQ (reference sequence). The length of the CDR3 is 17 residues. The CDR3 loop reads CASSPFPTAGDVDTQYF. The CDR3 DNA is TGTGCCAGCAGCCCTTTTCCAACAGCGGGGGACGTAGATACGCAGTATTTT.

This chain links TRBV20-1 with TRBJ2-7, with D maybe TRBD2 (7 bases). This CDR3 contains 14 residues. Germline values: CDR1 DFQATT, CDR2 SNEGSKA (reference sequence). Trimming stripped 5 bases from V and 5 bases from J, with 19 bases between. DNA for the CDR3: TGCAGTGCTTGGACTCGGGGGGCCACCAACGAGCAGTACTTC. Translated, it gives CSAWTRGATNEQYF.

The V call is TRBV7-6, the J call TRBJ2-7; possible D gene TRBD1, 6 bases. V lost 5 bases and J lost 3, with 11 bases in between. The CDR3 has 13 amino acids. Per the germline V gene, CDR1 is SGHVS and CDR2 is FNYEAQ. CDR3 nucleotides: TGTGCCAGCAGCCGAAACAGGGACTACGAGCAGTACTTC. It encodes CASSRNRDYEQYF.

The genes are TRBV15 and TRBJ2-1; 10 bases align to TRBD2. There are 16 residues in the CDR3. Germline V gene lookup returns CDR1 LNHNV and CDR2 YYDKDF (reference sequence). V was pared by 8 bases and J by 5 bases, with 12 bases of the junction left unmatched. The CDR3 sequence is CATLPSRTSGNNEQFF. The CDR3 DNA reads TGTGCCACCCTCCCGTCCCGGACTAGCGGTAACAATGAGCAGTTCTTC.

This clonotype came up a few times. J is TRBJ2-4 and V is TRBV6-6; D is possibly TRBD1 (5 bases). The last part of the DNA fits TRBJ2-7 better; the J call may be wrong. Germline V lookup: CDR1 MNHNY, CDR2 SVGAGI (reference sequence). The CDR3 totals 14 residues. CDR3 DNA sequence: TGTGCCAGCAGTTACGGGGCCCGAATGGGCGAGCAGTACTTC. Amino acid sequence: CASSYGARMGEQYF.

The chain uses TRBV5-1 and TRBJ2-1, with 8 positions matching TRBD2. The CDR3 is made up of 17 amino acids. V shed 0 bases and J 6 bases; nucleotides not matched to a gene: 11. CDR1 and CDR2 (germline): SGHRS, YFSETQ. The CDR3 DNA follows: TGCGCCAGCAGCTTGGATGGGCGTGGGACTAGTCTCAATGAGCAGTTCTTC. Its protein is CASSLDGRGTSLNEQFF.

V usage is TRBV24-1 and J usage is TRBJ2-5, with D unresolved. V lost 0 bases, J lost 6 bases, and 7 bases lay in between. This CDR3 comprises 13 residues. Germline loops: CDR1 KGHDR, CDR2 SFDVKD. The CDR3 loop reads CATSDLAVKTQYF. For the CDR3, the DNA is TGTGCCACCAGTGATTTGGCTGTCAAGACCCAGTACTTC.

The chain is built from TRBV27 and TRBJ2-7; the match to TRBD2 covers 7 bases. Per the germline V gene, CDR1 is MNHEY and CDR2 is SMNVEV (reference sequence). Trimming cost V 5 bases and J 6 bases; bases outside gene matches: 16. The CDR3 spans 16 residues. As DNA, the CDR3 is TGTGCCAGCAGTCCCCTCGGAGGGACGGGAGGAGGCGAGCAGTACTTC. This encodes CASSPLGGTGGGEQYF.

The chain couples TRBV29-1 to TRBJ2-3; D not certain. The length of the CDR3 is 14 residues. CDR1 and CDR2 (germline): SQVTM, ANQGSEA. V was trimmed by 2 bases and J by 0 bases, leaving 9 bases between them. The CDR3 DNA reads TGCAGCGTTGAAAGTCGTGCTAGCACAGATACGCAGTATTTT. Amino acid sequence: CSVESRASTDTQYF.

The rearrangement joins TRBV20-1 to TRBJ1-2; 12 positions match TRBD1. This CDR3 contains 15 residues. CDR1 DFQATT and CDR2 SNEGSKA come from the germline V gene (reference sequence). V was clipped by 4 bases and J by 4 bases; unmatched bases: 7. CDR3 region: CSAKTGTGGAYGYTF. In DNA, the CDR3 is TGCAGTGCTAAAACCGGGACAGGGGGCGCCTATGGCTACACCTTC.

The genes are TRBV7-2 and TRBJ1-3; 7 nucleotides align to TRBD1. The CDR3 totals 15 residues. The ends lost 2 bases at V and 3 bases at J; junction bases unmatched: 4. Germline V gene sequence: CDR1 SGHTA, CDR2 FQGNSA. The CDR3 here is CASSLQNRGGNTIYF. The CDR3 region has the DNA TGTGCCAGCAGCTTACAGAACAGGGGTGGAAACACCATATATTTT. The whole variable domain, filled in from reference TRBV7-2 and TRBJ1-3, reads GAGVSQSPSNKVTEKGKDVELRCDPISGHTALYWYRQSLGQGLEFLIYFQGNSAPDKSGLPSDRFSAERTGGSVSTLTIQRTQQEDSAVYLCASSLQNRGGNTIYFGEGSWLTVV.

The chain links TRBV7-2 to TRBJ1-1; D not resolved. The length of the CDR3 is 13 residues. The germline V and J ends were trimmed by 3 bases and 5 bases, with 10 bases remaining between them. Looked up from germline, CDR1 is SGHTA and CDR2 is FQGNSA. The CDR3 DNA reads TGTGCCAGCAGCTTCTCCTCGGTGACTGAAGCTTTCTTT. The encoded protein is CASSFSSVTEAFF.

There are many counts of this clonotype. The V and J genes are TRBV7-2 and TRBJ2-5, with 14 bases matching TRBD2. From germline, CDR1 is SGHTA and CDR2 FQGNSA. V was clipped by 5 bases and J by 5 bases; unmatched bases: 13. The length of the CDR3 is 18 residues. CDR3 in amino acids: CASSMGTSGGGTYETQYF. The CDR3, as DNA: TGTGCCAGCAGCATGGGGACTAGCGGGGGAGGGACCTATGAGACCCAGTACTTC.

The chain combines TRBV6-2 or TRBV6-3 with TRBJ2-5; 7 bases are shared with TRBD2. V shed 8 bases, J shed 2 bases, and the junction held 8 bases outside the gene matches. Per the germline V gene, CDR1 is MNHEY and CDR2 is SVGEGT. This CDR3 has 14 amino acids. The CDR3 region is CASELGGFQETQYF. Here the CDR3 DNA reads TGTGCCAGCGAGTTGGGAGGGTTTCAAGAGACCCAGTACTTC.